Listed below are T cell receptor beta chains from one sample, sequenced in a study of STAT5B mutations in CD4+ large granular lymphocyte leukemia. Some clones are missing from TCRdb's copy, which holds only in-frame ones; the method was immunoSEQ multiplex PCR. The repertoire holds 20,000 or so clones, with about 81% as singletons. The sample comprised CD4+ T cells from blood buffy coats. These receptors were taken from a human donor in good health. Both conserved end residues are part of each CDR3. The D gene is left open where the match is weak. Expanded clones are given a class, and other clones once, few, many or no size at all.

length,size,D,V,J,CDR3,DNA
15,.,TRBD1,TRBV2,TRBJ2-2,CASSEGQGYTGELFF,TGTGCCAGCAGTGAGGGACAGGGTTACACCGGGGAGCTGTTTTTT
15,.,.,TRBV9,TRBJ1-3,CASSEGTHSGNTIYF,TGTGCCAGCAGCGAAGGCACCCACTCTGGAAACACCATATATTTT
17,.,.,TRBV5-5,TRBJ2-2,CASSEKGQRINTGELFF,TGTGCCAGCAGCGAGAAAGGGCAGCGGATTAACACCGGGGAGCTGTTTTTT
16,.,TRBD2,TRBV2,TRBJ2-5,CASRSRSSGIAETQYF,TGTGCCAGCAGAAGTAGGTCTAGCGGGATTGCGGAGACCCAGTACTTC
13,.,TRBD2,TRBV18,TRBJ2-3,CAATSGKADTQYF,TGTGCCGCGACTAGCGGGAAGGCAGATACGCAGTATTTT
13,.,.,TRBV19,TRBJ1-4,CASSIVLGGKLFF,TGTGCCAGTAGTATAGTACTGGGAGGAAAACTGTTTTTT
14,.,.,TRBV4-3,TRBJ1-5,CASSQNRANQPQHF,TGCGCCAGCAGCCAAAACAGGGCCAATCAGCCCCAGCATTTT
16,.,.,TRBV5-6,TRBJ2-7,CASARGGGLQNYEQYF,TGTGCCAGCGCCAGGGGAGGGGGCCTACAAAACTACGAGCAGTACTTC
13,few,.,TRBV4-1,TRBJ1-5,CASSQDRNQPQHF,TGCGCCAGCAGCCAAGATCGGAATCAGCCCCAGCATTTT
14,.,TRBD1,TRBV6-1,TRBJ1-1,CASSGQGQNTEAFF,TGTGCCAGCAGCGGACAGGGCCAGAACACTGAAGCTTTCTTT
15,.,TRBD2,TRBV7-3,TRBJ2-1,CASSSRLAGYNEQFF,TGTGCCAGCAGCTCGAGACTAGCGGGGTACAATGAGCAGTTCTTC
12,.,.,TRBV6-6,TRBJ1-2,CASSVRPDGYTF,TGTGCCAGCAGTGTCAGGCCGGATGGCTACACCTTC
17,.,TRBD1,TRBV18,TRBJ1-4,CASSPNYVGQENEKLFF,TGTGCCAGCTCACCAAATTATGTGGGACAGGAAAATGAAAAACTGTTTTTT
15,.,.,TRBV18,TRBJ2-5,CASSPSRTEQETQYF,TGTGCCAGCTCACCTTCGCGGACAGAACAAGAGACCCAGTACTTC
14,once,TRBD2,TRBV7-2,TRBJ2-3,CASSITSGTDTQYF,TGTGCCAGCAGTATAACTAGCGGTACAGATACGCAGTATTTT
14,.,TRBD1,TRBV5-5,TRBJ1-4,CASSPLDRNEKLFF,TGTGCCAGCAGCCCACTGGACAGGAATGAAAAACTGTTTTTT
15,.,TRBD1,TRBV5-1,TRBJ1-2,CASSSQRQGGDGYTF,TGCGCCAGCAGCTCGCAAAGACAGGGGGGAGATGGCTACACCTTC
14,.,.,TRBV7-2,TRBJ2-3,CASSPGAGTDTQYF,TGTGCCAGCAGCCCGGGGGCGGGGACAGATACGCAGTATTTT
14,.,TRBD1,TRBV30,TRBJ1-4,CAWRAGGLSEKLFF,TGTGCCTGGAGAGCAGGGGGCTTAAGTGAAAAACTGTTTTTT
14,.,.,TRBV5-1,TRBJ2-1,CASWLTDTRNEQFF,TGCGCCAGCTGGCTGACAGATACCCGTAATGAGCAGTTCTTC
12,once,.,TRBV6-6,TRBJ2-3,CASSGGGTPDYF,TGTGCCAGCAGTGGGGGCGGGACACCCGACTATTTT
15,.,.,TRBV6-1,TRBJ1-6,CASSGIAGSNSPLHF,TGTGCCAGCAGTGGAATAGCAGGGTCGAATTCACCCCTCCACTTT
16,.,.,TRBV5-1,TRBJ1-4,CASSFQSMAPDEKLFF,TGCGCCAGCAGCTTTCAATCAATGGCCCCCGATGAAAAACTGTTTTTT
15,.,.,TRBV21-1,TRBJ1-1,CASSVPGRMNTEAFF,TGTGCCAGCAGCGTTCCGGGACGCATGAACACTGAAGCTTTCTTT
15,.,.,TRBV19,TRBJ2-3,CASSRGDSHTDTQYF,TGTGCCAGTAGTAGGGGGGACTCCCACACAGATACGCAGTATTTT
15,.,.,TRBV5-1,TRBJ1-6,CASSLGAGLNSPLHF,TGCGCCAGCAGCTTGGGTGCAGGGCTTAATTCACCCCTCCACTTT
15,.,.,TRBV18,TRBJ2-7,CASSPSAGLSYEQYF,TGTGCCAGCTCACCTTCAGCAGGGCTCTCCTACGAGCAGTACTTC
13,.,.,TRBV30,TRBJ2-7,CALGGGSSYEQYF,TGTGCGCTAGGGGGGGGGAGCTCCTACGAGCAGTACTTC
13,.,TRBD1,TRBV7-8,TRBJ2-7,CASSQGTAQFGYF,TGTGCCAGCAGCCAAGGGACAGCCCAGTTCGGGTACTTC
16,.,TRBD1,TRBV2,TRBJ1-4,CASSDDRGATNEKLFF,TGTGCCAGCAGTGATGACAGGGGTGCGACTAATGAAAAACTGTTTTTT
13,.,.,TRBV5-1,TRBJ2-7,CASSKGDRNEQYF,TGCGCCAGCAGCAAGGGGGATAGAAACGAGCAGTACTTC